Reported below is one TCR beta chain. Its antigen is as yet unknown. This entry belongs to a study of CD8 T cells in ankylosing spondylitis. Study-level results: Some motif variants were previously reported in reactive arthritis synovial fluid and blood. Significant enrichment of disease-linked clones was reportedly seen in matched ankylosing spondylitis synovial fluid. Several highly homologous variants made up a TCR beta motif, and this motif appeared characteristic of ankylosing spondylitis blood.

This CDR3 is built from 14 residues. Germline V CDR1 and CDR2: LNHDA, SQIVND (reference sequence). V lost 4 bases, J lost 5 bases, and 12 bases lay in between. Generation of TCR beta libraries employed quantitative 5'-RACE incorporating molecular barcodes. TCRdb re-analysed the 5' RACE reads in MiXCR, keeping a single row per CDR3 protein. The profile shows a few hundred thousand distinct CDR3 sequences, under 25% of them singletons. Material: blood, either unsorted or a sorted T cell fraction (not recorded which). This chain connects TRBV19 to TRBJ2-1; a possible D gene is TRBD2 (5 bases). The sequence was obtained from a female donor with ankylosing spondylitis or in good health (not recorded which). CDR3 loop: CASSSREFNNEQFF. The CDR3, as DNA: TGTGCCAGTAGTAGCCGGGAATTCAACAATGAGCAGTTCTTC.